The subject of this entry is one T cell receptor beta chain. There is no known antigen for this receptor. Per-base quality was not reported, and no clone a single base away is much larger than it. The data belong to a study of Graves' ophthalmopathy and Graves' hyperthyroidism (dated by TCRdb to 2016 to 2019). For the wider study: Peripheral blood was collected at initial diagnosis, before any treatment. The study used signatures of the TCR beta repertoire to tell Graves' ophthalmopathy apart from Graves' hyperthyroidism and to predict which patients would progress to ophthalmopathy. An independent validation cohort comprised some 19 hyperthyroidism patients and 17 patients who later progressed from hyperthyroidism to ophthalmopathy. To explore V-J signatures distinguishing ophthalmopathy from hyperthyroidism, a discovery set of about a hundred patients (roughly 42 ophthalmopathy, 55 to 60 stable hyperthyroidism) was enrolled. Once sampling was done, hyperthyroidism patients were given methimazole at a starting dose of 30 mg daily, while ophthalmopathy patients were given high-dose intravenous methylprednisolone. In total, 135 blood samples were TCR-sequenced: around 42 ophthalmopathy, some 72 hyperthyroidism and about 17 hyperthyroidism-to-ophthalmopathy patients. In a handful of hyperthyroidism patients, the T-cell repertoire of thyroid tissue was compared with the T-cell repertoire of blood.

What the study reported, not specific to this receptor: No statistical method was used to predetermine the sample size, and group allocation was not hidden from the investigators. The 13-signature model separated ophthalmopathy from stable hyperthyroidism with roughly 90% sensitivity and approximately 81% specificity in cross-validation, and 80%/75% in the test set. Most expanded thyroid clonotypes with a frequency above 0.001 also appeared in blood, which suggests that blood repertoires may reflect the immune response in the thyroid. In validation, the model predicted ophthalmopathy progression with about 71% sensitivity and less than 80% specificity; some twelve predicted patients were CT-confirmed with GO in a median of around 6.5 months.

The CDR3, cysteine through phenylalanine, is 13 amino acids long. Only the CDR3 DNA stays, 39 bases, in frame from base 1. According to the germline V gene (reference sequence), CDR1 reads DFQATT and CDR2 reads SNEGSKA. V and J are truncated by 5 bases and 2 bases respectively, leaving an intervening sequence of 13 bases. TCR beta CDR3 regions were amplified from RNA transcripts for repertoire sequencing. A first-round RT-PCR used HTBI primers with the Qiagen OneStep RT-PCR kit, followed by a second-round multiplex PCR, size selection and purification. The libraries underwent paired-end sequencing with 100 bp reads on an Illumina HiSeq2000. The authors' analysis ran thus. Reads were processed with SOAPnuke, discarding reads with adapters, uncalled bases, mean Phred below 15, or no exact constant-primer or identifier match. High-quality paired reads were merged with COPE v1.2.5. Clonotypes were defined as unique nucleotide sequences and were aligned to IMGT TRB V, D and J references using MiTCR v1.1. Analysis was restricted to V-J combinations with a frequency above 0.0001, which covered roughly 99% of repertoires. For each V-J combination, a TCR clonal expansion and chaos score was defined as F50 clonal expansion divided by the chaos observed in the TCRdist matrix. Features were reduced by Welch's t-statistics and random forest to over ten V-J combinations, which fed a naive Bayes classifier. The similarity between thyroid and blood repertoires was quantified using the Morisita-Horn index. TCRdb's own reprocessing of the public reads used fastp at Q25 and MiXCR and kept productive beta chains. Here each entry gathers all rows of one CDR3 protein and keeps the most common genes and DNA. TCRdb's processing, not the study's, gives the V and J calls here. This sample comprises about 39,000 distinct CDR3 sequences, roughly 52% of them detected only once. Jointly, the top ten make up roughly 24% of the sample.

Stable hyperthyroidism was defined as no progression to ophthalmopathy within 18 months of follow-up. The hyperthyroidism patients were 18 to 65 years old and newly diagnosed, with a disease duration of less than 2 months. Patients were excluded if they had other autoimmune diseases, uncontrolled infections, pregnancy or lactation. Clinical symptoms, serum thyroxine, TRAb, thyroid ultrasound and orbital computed tomography formed the basis of the diagnosis. PBMCs were isolated from more than 8 ml of fresh peripheral blood by Ficoll-Paque density gradient centrifugation. Total RNA was extracted using Trizol reagent, and RNA quality was checked on an Agilent 2100 Bioanalyzer.

The source of this sequence is an adult woman with stable Graves' hyperthyroidism. Recombination linked TRBV20-1 to TRBJ2-7; confidence is insufficient to name the D gene. Sequencing was carried out using peripheral blood. The DNA reads as follows: TGCAGTGCTTACTCATTCCCCACCTACGAGCAGTACTTC. This codes for CSAYSFPTYEQYF.